The entry below gives a single T cell receptor (beta chain) sequence along with its context. Clones were read by immunoSEQ multiplex PCR, and TCRdb kept only the in-frame ones, dropping some. The data show under 200,000 clones, approximately 80% seen once. Per germline, CDR1 MNHEY and CDR2 SVGAGI. V lost 4 bases and J lost 4, with 13 bases in between. This CDR3 contains 14 residues. This record belongs to a study of blood T cell repertoires in COVID-19. Study-level information: The cDNA or gDNA used as material had been derived from T cells, B-cell-depleted T cells, or PBMCs.

Source material: peripheral blood. This chain connects TRBV6-5 to TRBJ1-2, with D possibly being TRBD1 (5 bases). This TCR came from a woman between 55 and 75 years old with acute or convalescent COVID-19. This CDR3 reads CASSSGTSLYGYTF. The CDR3 DNA sequence: TGTGCCAGCAGTTCGGGGACTTCCCTCTATGGCTACACCTTC.